A selection of T cell receptor beta chains follows, all from one sample in a study of shared clonotypes between healthy human individuals. Sequencing was performed with immunoSEQ multiplex PCR; in TCRdb, only in-frame clones are kept and a portion is missing. The sample records roughly 2.4 million clones, around 95% being singletons. The sample was naive CD4+ T cells sorted from blood. All receptors derive from a man in his late teens or twenties in good health. CDR3s include the opening cysteine and the closing phenylalanine or tryptophan. D genes are given only for firm matches. Some rows mark clone size as missing; the rest say once, few, many or name a class of expanded clone.

d_call	clone_size	j_call	v_call	cdr3_nt	cdr3_aa
.	.	TRBJ1-1	TRBV6-6	TGTGCCAGCATGCCCAGAAAGAACACTGAAGCTTTCTTT	CASMPRKNTEAFF
.	.	TRBJ1-6	TRBV5-6	TGTGCCAGCAGCTTGACGTCGGGACACCATAATTCACCCCTCCACTTT	CASSLTSGHHNSPLHF
.	.	TRBJ2-7	TRBV28	TGTGCCAGCAGTTTGGGATCCTACGAGCAGTACTTC	CASSLGSYEQYF
.	.	TRBJ1-5	TRBV6-5	TGTGCCAGCAGGTCTCAGGGCGGCAATCAGCCCCAGCATTTT	CASRSQGGNQPQHF
.	.	TRBJ2-3	TRBV5-1	TGCGCCAGCAGCTTAAAGATAGCATTTTCTAGCACAGATACGCAGTATTTT	CASSLKIAFSSTDTQYF
.	.	TRBJ1-5	TRBV2	TGTGCCAGCAGTGAAGAGGGGGGCTTACAGCCCCAGCATTTT	CASSEEGGLQPQHF
.	once	TRBJ2-5	TRBV6-4	TGTGCCAGCAGTGAACAGGCCGAAGAGACCCAGTACTTC	CASSEQAEETQYF
TRBD2	.	TRBJ2-5	TRBV2	TGTGCCAGCAGTCAGACTAGCGGGGGGCATCAAGAGACCCAGTACTTC	CASSQTSGGHQETQYF
TRBD2	.	TRBJ2-3	TRBV5-1	TGCGCCAGCAGCACGGGACTAGCGGGAGGAAAGACAGATACGCAGTATTTT	CASSTGLAGGKTDTQYF
.	once	TRBJ1-2	TRBV6-1	TGTGCCAGCAGTGAAGCAAGGGAAGGCTACACCTTC	CASSEAREGYTF
.	.	TRBJ2-7	TRBV6-5	TGTGCCAGCAGAGATGTCTTTGGCGAGCAGTACTTC	CASRDVFGEQYF
.	.	TRBJ2-1	TRBV29-1	TGCAGCGTTCGGAAACGGCTAGAGTTCGATGAGCAGTTCTTC	CSVRKRLEFDEQFF
.	.	TRBJ2-7	TRBV6-6	TGTGCCAGCAGTTTAGGGGGTTCGCGCCACGAGCAGTACTTC	CASSLGGSRHEQYF
.	.	TRBJ1-5	TRBV6-1	TGTGCCAGCATAAAGGACGCATTAAATCAGCCCCAGCATTTT	CASIKDALNQPQHF
.	.	TRBJ2-2	TRBV4-3	TGCGCCAGCAGCCACAGCAGGGTGAACACCGGGGAGCTGTTTTTT	CASSHSRVNTGELFF
TRBD2	.	TRBJ2-1	TRBV15	TGTGCCACCTGTTCCCTAGCGGGGAGCTCCTACAATGAGCAGTTCTTC	CATCSLAGSSYNEQFF